The 14 T cell receptor beta chains reported below all come from one sample, sequenced in a study of blood T cell repertoires in COVID-19 (dated by TCRdb to the early 2020s). Libraries were constructed by the immunoSEQ multiplex PCR assay. The source is immuneACCESS, and TCRdb retained only in-frame sequences with V and J called. Part of the clones is not carried over; for the studies checked, unresolved V genes explain less than half of this, and the remainder is unexplained. The sample includes 90,000 to 120,000 clones, with 84% observed a single time. The ten most abundant clones make up around a quarter of the sample. The sample consisted of peripheral blood. The receptors shown here come from a man between 60 and 70 years old with acute or convalescent COVID-19.

This clone appeared once. This chain links TRBV6-5 with TRBJ2-3, with 14 bases fitting TRBD2. The CDR3 covers 15 residues. The germline V gene has CDR1 MNHEY and CDR2 SVGAGI. After removal of 6 bases from V and 3 bases from J, the junction contained 2 bases not matched to a gene. Written as DNA, the CDR3 is TGTGCCAGCAGCAGACTAGCGGGAGGGACAGATACGCAGTATTTT. It encodes CASSRLAGGTDTQYF.

This clone has a single count. The chain links TRBV5-1 to TRBJ2-3, with 7 bases identical to TRBD2. The germline V gene encodes CDR1 SGHRS and CDR2 YFSETQ. The length of the CDR3 is 15 residues. The junction had 4 bases not matched to a gene; V was cut back by 3 bases and J by 0 bases. The CDR3 protein is CASSWGGGSTDTQYF. As DNA, the CDR3 is TGCGCCAGCAGCTGGGGCGGGGGTAGCACAGATACGCAGTATTTT.

The chain uses TRBV27 and TRBJ2-5; TRBD1 matches 8 bases. The V gene end was trimmed by 3 bases and the J gene end by 5 bases; junction bases not matched to a gene: 14. The germline V gene has CDR1 MNHEY and CDR2 SMNVEV (reference sequence). This CDR3 spans 17 amino acids. The CDR3 nucleotides read TGTGCCAGCAGTTTCCACCAGGGGGCAGGTGGTCAGGAGACCCAGTACTTC. Translated, it gives CASSFHQGAGGQETQYF.

J is TRBJ1-2 and V is TRBV27; weak D call: TRBD1 (5 bases). Germline V gene sequence: CDR1 MNHEY, CDR2 SMNVEV (reference sequence). CDR3 length: 13 amino acids. Trimming removed 6 bases at V and 8 bases at J, with 16 bases between. CDR3 sequence reads: CASSPNGHLGYTF. The CDR3, as DNA: TGTGCCAGCAGCCCTAACGGACATTTGGGCTACACCTTC.

CDR3 sequence (DNA): TGTGCCAGCAGCCCAGGGGGTGGGAATCAGCCCCAGCATTTT. This codes for CASSPGGGNQPQHF. The chain combines TRBV9 with TRBJ1-5, with 7 nucleotides matching TRBD1. The CDR3 extends over 14 amino acids. V lost 4 bases to trimming and J lost 4 bases; unmatched junction nucleotides: 5. Germline V CDR1 and CDR2: SGDLS, YYNGEE.

The chain joins TRBV7-9 to TRBJ1-2; 7 nucleotides align to TRBD1. The CDR3 runs 14 residues. Trimming at V came to 5 bases and at J to 6 bases, leaving 9 bases not matched to a gene. Germline V gives CDR1 SEHNR, CDR2 FQNEAQ (reference sequence). For the CDR3, the DNA is TGTGCCAGCAGCACCCAACAGGGGATAAATGGCTACACCTTC. This encodes CASSTQQGINGYTF.

This clone was counted many times. The rearrangement links TRBV28 to TRBJ1-2; no reliable D call. CDR1 is MDHEN, CDR2 SYDVKM, per germline. The CDR3 runs 12 residues. The V end lost 3 bases, the J end lost 5 bases, and 7 bases lay between the germline ends. Here the CDR3 reads CASSLRLYGYTF. Here the CDR3 DNA reads TGTGCCAGCAGTTTGAGACTATATGGCTACACCTTC.

DNA for the CDR3: TGTGCCAGCAGCCGCCCCCTTGGGGGGGCGAGCACAGATACGCAGTATTTT. It specifies CASSRPLGGASTDTQYF. The chain carries TRBV3-1 (or the pseudogene TRBV3-2) and TRBJ2-3; D may be TRBD2 (7 bases). The V end was cut by 4 bases, the J end by 0 bases, with 17 bases between. Germline V gene data show CDR1 as LGHDT and CDR2 as YNNKEL (reference sequence). This CDR3 region has 17 residues.

J is TRBJ2-1 and V is TRBV5-1; 10 nucleotides agree with TRBD2. From germline, CDR1 is SGHRS and CDR2 YFSETQ. The CDR3 loop spans 15 amino acids. V dropped 5 bases and J dropped 3; count of bases not matched to a gene: 5. DNA of the CDR3: TGCGCCAGCAGGGCTACTAGCGGGGACTACAATGAGCAGTTCTTC. This sequence encodes CASRATSGDYNEQFF.

This clone was detected a few times. This chain connects TRBV7-2 to TRBJ2-1; TRBD1 is a possible D gene (6 bases). The germline gives CDR1 SGHTA, CDR2 FQGNSA. This CDR3 is 15 amino acids long. V was cut by 1 base and J by 7 bases, with 14 bases left in between. DNA of the CDR3: TGTGCCAGCAGCTTAGTTGCAGGGGTCAGGAATGAGCAGTTCTTC. Amino acid sequence: CASSLVAGVRNEQFF.

The rearrangement links TRBV7-2 to TRBJ1-2; D gene unclear. V was clipped by 1 base and J by 0 bases, with 9 bases between them. Germline CDR1 and CDR2: SGHTA and FQGNSA. CDR3 length: 15 residues. CDR3 residues: CASSLVREANYGYTF. The CDR3 DNA is TGTGCCAGCAGCTTAGTTCGGGAAGCTAACTATGGCTACACCTTC.

The chain employs TRBV19 and TRBJ1-5, with D perhaps TRBD1 (6 bases). The CDR3 is 17 residues long. Trimming left V 8 bases short and J 6 bases short, with 26 bases between. The germline V gene has CDR1 LNHDA and CDR2 SQIVND (reference sequence). CDR3 nucleotide sequence: TGTGCCAGTGCCCGGCCGGGGGGCGGCCCGAGTATTCAGCCCCAGCATTTT. Amino acids: CASARPGGGPSIQPQHF.

J is TRBJ2-7 and V is TRBV19; 7 bases align to TRBD2. Trimming removed 1 base from V and 0 bases from J; junction bases left unmatched: 6. CDR3 length: 16 amino acids. The germline CDR1 and CDR2 sequences are LNHDA and SQIVND (reference sequence). The CDR3 nucleotides are TGTGCCAGTAGTATAGGTTCGCGGGAGAGCTCCTACGAGCAGTACTTC. Translating it yields CASSIGSRESSYEQYF.

The V call is TRBV4-1, the J call TRBJ1-2; 7 bases match TRBD1. Germline V lookup: CDR1 MGHRA, CDR2 YSYEKL. V shed 1 base and J 4 bases; nucleotides not matched to a gene: 3. The CDR3 covers 14 residues. The CDR3 spells CASSQGTGAYGYTF. In DNA form, the CDR3 reads TGCGCCAGCAGCCAAGGAACAGGGGCCTATGGCTACACCTTC.